The 8 T cell receptor beta chains below were found in one sample sequenced in a study of shared clonotypes between healthy human individuals. Sequenced by immunoSEQ multiplex PCR; TCRdb stores in-frame clones only, minus some. The sample has fewer than 1.6 million clones; about 98.5% are singletons. Material for sequencing was naive CD4+ T cells sorted from blood. Subset described: CD45RA+ positively selected. All receptors derive from a man aged 30 to 39 in good health.

This clone was counted only a few times. Distinct nucleotide sequences in the sample also encode this CDR3. V usage is TRBV6-1 and J usage is TRBJ2-7; 7 bases are shared with TRBD2. Germline trimming cut 3 bases from V and 2 bases from J; bases unmatched to any gene: 4. CDR3 size: 14 residues. Germline V gene data show CDR1 as MNHNS and CDR2 as SASEGT. The CDR3: CASSDRGGPYEQYF. The CDR3 DNA reads TGTGCCAGCAGTGATCGGGGAGGGCCCTACGAGCAGTACTTC.

The chain carries TRBV7-8 and TRBJ2-1, with TRBD2 matching over 7 bases. This CDR3 region has 13 residues. The germline V gene has CDR1 SGHVS and CDR2 FQNEAQ. V shed 3 bases and J 15 bases; nucleotides not matched to a gene: 11. The CDR3 spells CASSLGGLAVLFF. CDR3 coding DNA: TGTGCCAGCAGCTTGGGCGGCCTAGCGGTCCTGTTCTTC.

The chain is built from TRBV2 and TRBJ2-7, with 8 bases aligning to TRBD1. V gave up 5 bases and J gave up 5 bases; unmatched junction bases: 5. CDR1 and CDR2 from the germline V gene are SNHLY and FYNNEI. This CDR3 spans 13 amino acids. The CDR3 protein is CASSQGARDEQYF. DNA for the CDR3: TGTGCCAGCAGTCAGGGGGCCCGAGACGAGCAGTACTTC.

This chain joins TRBV7-8 and TRBJ1-3; no firm D call. The CDR3 runs to 13 residues. The V and J ends lost 3 bases and 4 bases respectively, with 7 bases between them. Germline CDR1 reads SGHVS; CDR2 reads FQNEAQ. The chain's CDR3 is CASSFLDGNTIYF. CDR3 DNA: TGTGCCAGCAGCTTCTTAGACGGAAACACCATATATTTT.

V usage is TRBV7-2 and J usage is TRBJ2-7; unclear D gene. CDR1 and CDR2 from the germline V gene are SGHTA and FQGNSA. Trimming shortened V by 4 bases and J by 6 bases, and 19 bases separated the two germline ends. There are 15 residues in the CDR3. CDR3 nucleotide sequence: TGTGCCAGCAGCTCCCCCGAAGACCACTGGGGCGAGCAGTACTTC. Residues: CASSSPEDHWGEQYF.

V is TRBV5-1 and J is TRBJ2-7; D not resolved. CDR1 and CDR2 from the germline V gene are SGHRS and YFSETQ. The CDR3 loop spans 14 amino acids. V lost 4 bases and J 3 bases, leaving 14 bases between the germline ends. CDR3 nucleotide sequence: TGCGCCAGCAGCCCTAGGACCCCTGACTACGAGCAGTACTTC. Its translation: CASSPRTPDYEQYF.

This rearrangement joins TRBV18 to TRBJ2-2, with D uncertain. The CDR3 spans 13 residues. Trimming removed 6 bases from V and 5 bases from J, with 10 bases in between. Germline CDR1 is KGHSH and CDR2 is LQKENI. The CDR3 is CASSVLETGELFF. In DNA, the CDR3 is TGTGCCAGCTCGGTCCTCGAAACCGGGGAGCTGTTTTTT.

The chain employs TRBV5-5 and TRBJ1-4; TRBD1 is a possible D gene (6 bases). Germline-derived CDR1 and CDR2 are SGHKS and YYEKEE (reference sequence). This CDR3 has 13 residues. The V gene lost 4 bases and the J gene lost 8 bases, with 12 bases spanning the gap. For the CDR3, the DNA is TGTGCCAGCAGCCTCTTGGACAGCGAAAAACTGTTTTTT. As protein: CASSLLDSEKLFF.